This T cell receptor beta chain is from a study of blood T cells in healthy people across ages. This CDR3 is 16 amino acids long. Germline V lookup: CDR1 SEHNR, CDR2 FQNEAQ (reference sequence). V shed 6 bases and J shed 0 bases, with 14 bases lying between them. The second PCR ran about 6 to 11 cycles with a sample-barcoded 5' primer and J-beta primers. TCRdb recomputed calls from the 5' RACE reads with MiXCR, one row per CDR3 protein. The sample contains roughly 1,500,000 distinct CDR3 sequences, about 43% of which appear only once. The individuals who served as donors were healthy Caucasians living in Russia, aged roughly 6 to 100.

This sequence was found in a woman aged 18-30 years in good health. The chain employs TRBV7-9 and TRBJ2-2; perhaps TRBD2 as D (6 bases). What was sequenced was blood. In DNA form, the CDR3 reads TGTGCCAGCAGGGAGGGACTGAGAGCGAACACCGGGGAGCTGTTTTTT. Encoded protein: CASREGLRANTGELFF.